This T cell receptor (beta chain) appears in the sequencing data of a study of blood T cells in healthy people across ages. This CDR3 has 14 amino acids. Trimming shortened V by 1 base and J by 5 bases, and 14 bases separated the two germline ends. Germline lookup yields CDR1 DFQATT and CDR2 SNEGSKA (reference sequence). Together with a sample-barcoded 5' primer, a J-beta primer mix was included in a second PCR lasting about 7 to 12 cycles. Each sample provided no less than 3 million CDR3-containing paired-end reads. One entry per CDR3 protein, called by TCRdb with MiXCR from the 5' RACE reads. The sample has 650,000 to 700,000 distinct CDR3 sequences; 40% to 65% are singletons. With respect to this clonotype: The antigen is unknown. A much larger clone sits a single nucleotide away, making a read error possible.

Study findings and constraints: Per-million-T-cell TCR beta diversity fell roughly linearly with age.

What was sequenced was blood. This TCR was recovered from an elderly woman in good health. The chain is built from TRBV20-1 and TRBJ2-5, with D possibly being TRBD1 or TRBD2 (5 bases each). The CDR3 bases are TGCAGTGCTAGAGGGGGCGGGCTGGGGGAGACCCAGTACTTC. Its translation: CSARGGGLGETQYF.